The rows below give T cell receptor beta chains drawn from one sample of a study of CD8 T cells in ankylosing spondylitis. From the 5' RACE reads, TCRdb called clonotypes with MiXCR, one entry per CDR3 protein. The sample holds some 800,000 distinct CDR3 sequences, about an eighth seen once. What was sequenced was blood, either unsorted or a sorted T cell fraction (not recorded which). These receptors all stem from a male donor with ankylosing spondylitis. The CDR3 runs from the conserved cysteine through the conserved F or W. The D gene is left open where the match is weak. Clone size appears in some rows only: once, few, many, or a class for an expanded clone.

j_gene: TRBJ1-6
d_gene: NA
abundance: few
v_gene: TRBV6-1
CDR3nt: TGTGCCAGCAGAACCAGGATCGCCGATAATTCACCCCTCCACTTT
CDR3aa: CASRTRIADNSPLHF

j_gene: TRBJ1-5
d_gene: NA
abundance: NA
v_gene: TRBV6-5
CDR3nt: TGTGCCAGCAGTTACTTCACAGGGTGGGGCAATCAGCCCCAGCATTTT
CDR3aa: CASSYFTGWGNQPQHF

j_gene: TRBJ1-1
d_gene: NA
abundance: few
v_gene: TRBV27
CDR3nt: TGTGCCAGCAGCGGGGCCGTGGGAAGCATGAACACTGAAGCTTTCTTT
CDR3aa: CASSGAVGSMNTEAFF

j_gene: TRBJ2-7
d_gene: NA
abundance: many
v_gene: TRBV6-2/TRBV6-3
CDR3nt: TGTGCCAGCAGTTACAGGGGCGGCGAGCAGTACTTC
CDR3aa: CASSYRGGEQYF

j_gene: TRBJ2-3
d_gene: TRBD2
abundance: NA
v_gene: TRBV20-1
CDR3nt: TGCAGTGCTCCCCCTCGGCCAGCGGGGGGGAATACGCAGTATTTT
CDR3aa: CSAPPRPAGGNTQYF

j_gene: TRBJ2-7
d_gene: NA
abundance: NA
v_gene: TRBV4-3
CDR3nt: TGCGCCAGCAGCCAAGTGGGACGGTCAGCCTACGAGCAGTACTTC
CDR3aa: CASSQVGRSAYEQYF

j_gene: TRBJ1-4
d_gene: TRBD1
abundance: NA
v_gene: TRBV4-1
CDR3nt: TGCGCCAGCAGCCAACAGGGGGACGCAACTAATGAAAAACTGTTTTTT
CDR3aa: CASSQQGDATNEKLFF

j_gene: TRBJ2-5
d_gene: TRBD1
abundance: NA
v_gene: TRBV20-1
CDR3nt: TGCAGTGCGCCGCCGGGACAGCCCCAAGAGACCCAGTACTTC
CDR3aa: CSAPPGQPQETQYF

j_gene: TRBJ2-1
d_gene: NA
abundance: NA
v_gene: TRBV7-9
CDR3nt: TGTCCCAGCAGCCCGCCGGGGACTGCCCACAATGACCAGTTCTTC
CDR3aa: CPSSPPGTAHNDQFF

j_gene: TRBJ2-1
d_gene: NA
abundance: few
v_gene: TRBV20-1
CDR3nt: TGCAAAAGATGCTTTCTAGACGTAGGTTACAATGAGCAGTTCTTC
CDR3aa: CKRCFLDVGYNEQFF

j_gene: TRBJ1-1
d_gene: NA
abundance: few
v_gene: TRBV7-8
CDR3nt: TGTGCCAGCAGCTTGAGGCGGGGGGCGGAAGGCACTGAAGCTTTCTTT
CDR3aa: CASSLRRGAEGTEAFF

j_gene: TRBJ2-3
d_gene: NA
abundance: few
v_gene: TRBV6-2/TRBV6-3
CDR3nt: TGTGCCAGCGGGGACGCGCAGTATTTT
CDR3aa: CASGDAQYF

j_gene: TRBJ2-6
d_gene: TRBD1
abundance: NA
v_gene: TRBV10-3
CDR3nt: TGTGCCATCAGTGGAGGTTGGGACAGGACCCCTTCTGGGGCCAACGTCCTGACTTTC
CDR3aa: CAISGGWDRTPSGANVLTF

j_gene: TRBJ2-2
d_gene: TRBD2
abundance: NA
v_gene: TRBV20-1
CDR3nt: TGCAGTGCTAGGACTAGCGGGAGTGTCGGGGAGCTGTTTTTT
CDR3aa: CSARTSGSVGELFF

j_gene: TRBJ2-2
d_gene: TRBD1
abundance: NA
v_gene: TRBV5-1
CDR3nt: TGCGCCAGCAGCTACCAAGGGACAGGGAACACCGGGGAGCTGTTTTTT
CDR3aa: CASSYQGTGNTGELFF

j_gene: TRBJ1-2
d_gene: NA
abundance: NA
v_gene: TRBV29-1
CDR3nt: TGCAGCGTGGGGGACCAGGGAAGCTATGGCTACACCTTC
CDR3aa: CSVGDQGSYGYTF

j_gene: TRBJ2-3
d_gene: NA
abundance: few
v_gene: TRBV9
CDR3nt: TGTGCCAGCAGCGTCGGACTACTTAGCACAGATACGCAGTATTTT
CDR3aa: CASSVGLLSTDTQYF

j_gene: TRBJ1-4
d_gene: NA
abundance: many
v_gene: TRBV12-3/TRBV12-4
CDR3nt: TGTGCCAGCAGCCCTACGGGTTCGGTCGAAAAACTGTTTTTT
CDR3aa: CASSPTGSVEKLFF

j_gene: TRBJ2-1
d_gene: TRBD1
abundance: NA
v_gene: TRBV14
CDR3nt: TGTGCCAGCAGCCGATCCGGGACAGAGTACAATGAGCAGTTCTTC
CDR3aa: CASSRSGTEYNEQFF

j_gene: TRBJ1-5
d_gene: TRBD1
abundance: many
v_gene: TRBV2
CDR3nt: TGTGCCAGCACTTTCGACAGGGGATCGAATCAGCCCCAGCATTTT
CDR3aa: CASTFDRGSNQPQHF

j_gene: TRBJ1-4
d_gene: NA
abundance: few
v_gene: TRBV5-1
CDR3nt: TGCGCCAGCAGCTTGGAGGGACTGATTGAAAAACTGTTTTTT
CDR3aa: CASSLEGLIEKLFF

j_gene: TRBJ1-1
d_gene: NA
abundance: many
v_gene: TRBV5-1
CDR3nt: TGCGCCAGCAGCTTCCGGGACCAGAACACTGAAGCTTTCTTT
CDR3aa: CASSFRDQNTEAFF

j_gene: TRBJ2-5
d_gene: NA
abundance: few
v_gene: TRBV20-1
CDR3nt: TGCAGTGCGAGGGGGGACATGTACCAAGAGACCCAGTACTTC
CDR3aa: CSARGDMYQETQYF

j_gene: TRBJ2-5
d_gene: TRBD1
abundance: NA
v_gene: TRBV7-2
CDR3nt: TGTGCCAGCAGCTCGACAAGGGGGCCGGGCGAGACCCAGTACTTC
CDR3aa: CASSSTRGPGETQYF

j_gene: TRBJ2-7
d_gene: NA
abundance: NA
v_gene: TRBV5-1
CDR3nt: TGCGCCAGCAGCTTGGGTCGGGGCGATACCTACGAGCAGTACTTC
CDR3aa: CASSLGRGDTYEQYF

j_gene: TRBJ1-2
d_gene: TRBD1
abundance: few
v_gene: TRBV11-1
CDR3nt: TGTGCCAGCAGCCGACAGGGCGATGGCTACACCTTC
CDR3aa: CASSRQGDGYTF

j_gene: TRBJ2-7
d_gene: TRBD2
abundance: NA
v_gene: TRBV6-2/TRBV6-3
CDR3nt: TGTGCCAGCAGAAGGGCGGGAGTGCTCAGCTACGAGCAGTACTTC
CDR3aa: CASRRAGVLSYEQYF

j_gene: TRBJ2-3
d_gene: NA
abundance: few
v_gene: TRBV4-3
CDR3nt: TGCGCCAGCAGCCAGGAGGACTCGACAGATACGCAGTATTTT
CDR3aa: CASSQEDSTDTQYF

j_gene: TRBJ2-7
d_gene: TRBD1
abundance: many
v_gene: TRBV6-6
CDR3nt: TGTGCCAGCAGCAGGGGACAGTACGAGCAGTACTTC
CDR3aa: CASSRGQYEQYF

j_gene: TRBJ2-5
d_gene: TRBD2
abundance: few
v_gene: TRBV7-7
CDR3nt: TGTGCTAGCAGCCCTAGCGGGAACCAAGAGACCCAGTACTTC
CDR3aa: CASSPSGNQETQYF

j_gene: TRBJ1-5
d_gene: NA
abundance: NA
v_gene: TRBV12-3/TRBV12-4
CDR3nt: TGTGCCAGCAGTTTACTACAGCATAGTCAGCCCCAGCATTTT
CDR3aa: CASSLLQHSQPQHF

j_gene: TRBJ1-1
d_gene: NA
abundance: few
v_gene: TRBV4-2
CDR3nt: TGTGCCAGCAGCCAAGAGAGGACTGAAGCTTTCTTT
CDR3aa: CASSQERTEAFF

j_gene: TRBJ1-2
d_gene: NA
abundance: few
v_gene: TRBV4-3
CDR3nt: TGCGCCAGCAGCCAAGATCTGTCAGCTTATGGCTACACCTTC
CDR3aa: CASSQDLSAYGYTF

j_gene: TRBJ2-5
d_gene: NA
abundance: NA
v_gene: TRBV14
CDR3nt: TGTGCCAGCAGCCAAGATTCTAGCAGGCGCGAGACCCAGTACTTC
CDR3aa: CASSQDSSRRETQYF

j_gene: TRBJ2-7
d_gene: TRBD1
abundance: many
v_gene: TRBV7-9
CDR3nt: TGTGCCAGCAGTCAGGGACAGTTATACGAGCAGTACTTC
CDR3aa: CASSQGQLYEQYF

j_gene: TRBJ2-3
d_gene: TRBD2
abundance: NA
v_gene: TRBV28
CDR3nt: TGTGCCAGCAGGGCTAGCGGCCCTACTAGCACAGATACGCAGTATTTT
CDR3aa: CASRASGPTSTDTQYF

j_gene: TRBJ2-3
d_gene: NA
abundance: few
v_gene: TRBV9
CDR3nt: TGTGCCAGCAGCCCCATGGAGGGGGGCACAGATACGCAGTATTTT
CDR3aa: CASSPMEGGTDTQYF

j_gene: TRBJ1-1
d_gene: NA
abundance: NA
v_gene: TRBV2
CDR3nt: TGTGCCAGCAGTGAACGGGCTCCTGTTTCGAACACTGAAGCTTTCTTT
CDR3aa: CASSERAPVSNTEAFF

j_gene: TRBJ2-7
d_gene: NA
abundance: NA
v_gene: TRBV24-1
CDR3nt: TGTGCCACCAGTGATTCCCGAATTGGAGGGATCGAGCAGTACTTC
CDR3aa: CATSDSRIGGIEQYF

j_gene: TRBJ2-7
d_gene: TRBD1
abundance: few
v_gene: TRBV7-8
CDR3nt: TGTGCCACCAGACAGGGTCCGCTCGAGCAGTACTTC
CDR3aa: CATRQGPLEQYF

j_gene: TRBJ2-7
d_gene: NA
abundance: few
v_gene: TRBV11-2
CDR3nt: TGTGCCAGCAGCGGGATAAGAACCCAGCGTGCCTACGAGCAGTACTTC
CDR3aa: CASSGIRTQRAYEQYF

j_gene: TRBJ2-7
d_gene: NA
abundance: few
v_gene: TRBV20-1
CDR3nt: TGCAGTGCTAGAAGTACTAGGGGTACCTACGAGCAGTACTTC
CDR3aa: CSARSTRGTYEQYF

j_gene: TRBJ1-2
d_gene: NA
abundance: many
v_gene: TRBV5-1
CDR3nt: TGCGCCAGCAGCTTGGATCTGGATGGCTACACCTTC
CDR3aa: CASSLDLDGYTF

j_gene: TRBJ2-3
d_gene: NA
abundance: many
v_gene: TRBV25-1
CDR3nt: TGTGCCAGCAGTGTTGGCAGCACCCGCACAGATACGCAGTATTTT
CDR3aa: CASSVGSTRTDTQYF

j_gene: TRBJ1-1
d_gene: NA
abundance: NA
v_gene: TRBV4-1
CDR3nt: TGCGCCAGCAGCCAAGAGGAATGGGGGGACACTGAAGCTTTCTTT
CDR3aa: CASSQEEWGDTEAFF

j_gene: TRBJ1-2
d_gene: NA
abundance: few
v_gene: TRBV20-1
CDR3nt: TGCAGTGCTAGCTACGGCTATGGCTACACCTTC
CDR3aa: CSASYGYGYTF

j_gene: TRBJ2-7
d_gene: TRBD2
abundance: once
v_gene: TRBV20-1
CDR3nt: TGCAGTGCTAGAAACTTCGGGGGGGATTCCTACGAGCAGTACTTC
CDR3aa: CSARNFGGDSYEQYF

j_gene: TRBJ2-2
d_gene: NA
abundance: many
v_gene: TRBV20-1
CDR3nt: TGCAGTGCTAGGCAGGGCTTCACCGGGGAGCTGTTTTTT
CDR3aa: CSARQGFTGELFF